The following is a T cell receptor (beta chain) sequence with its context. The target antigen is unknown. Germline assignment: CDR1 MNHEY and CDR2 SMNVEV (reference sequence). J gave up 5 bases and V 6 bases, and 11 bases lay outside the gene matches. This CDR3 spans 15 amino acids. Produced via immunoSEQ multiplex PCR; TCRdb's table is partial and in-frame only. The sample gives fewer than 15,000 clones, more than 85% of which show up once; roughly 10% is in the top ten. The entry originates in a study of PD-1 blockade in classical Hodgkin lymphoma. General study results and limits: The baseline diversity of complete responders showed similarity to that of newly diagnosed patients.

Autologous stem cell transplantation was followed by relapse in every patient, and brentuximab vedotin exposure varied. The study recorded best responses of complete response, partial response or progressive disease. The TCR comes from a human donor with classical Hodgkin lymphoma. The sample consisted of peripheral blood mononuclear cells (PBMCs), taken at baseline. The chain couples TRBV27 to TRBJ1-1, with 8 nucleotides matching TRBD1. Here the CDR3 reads CASSPLDRVWTEAFF. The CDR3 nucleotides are TGTGCCAGCAGCCCCTTGGACAGGGTATGGACTGAAGCTTTCTTT.